The clone carrying this TCR beta chain was picked up a small number of times. The data were obtained in a study of patients and donors after allogeneic stem cell transplantation. The CDR3 runs to 15 residues. Germline CDR1 and CDR2: LGHDT and YNNKEL (reference sequence). The ends lost 3 bases at V and 8 bases at J; junction bases unmatched: 10. Each CDR3 protein is one row after TCRdb ran MiXCR on the RT-PCR reads. The table records about 88,000 distinct CDR3 sequences, roughly 52% of them present only once. The sequenced sample consisted of blood, either unsorted or a sorted T cell fraction (not recorded which). V gene TRBV3-1 combines with J gene TRBJ1-2; 9 nucleotides align to TRBD1. The clonotype comes from a human donor who was either an allogeneic HSCT recipient or a stem cell or donor lymphocyte infusion donor (not recorded which). It is not recorded whose cells these are; they may come from a transplant donor. CDR3 in amino acids: CASSHGTGILFGYTF. For the CDR3, the DNA is TGTGCCAGCAGCCACGGGACAGGGATATTATTCGGCTACACCTTC.